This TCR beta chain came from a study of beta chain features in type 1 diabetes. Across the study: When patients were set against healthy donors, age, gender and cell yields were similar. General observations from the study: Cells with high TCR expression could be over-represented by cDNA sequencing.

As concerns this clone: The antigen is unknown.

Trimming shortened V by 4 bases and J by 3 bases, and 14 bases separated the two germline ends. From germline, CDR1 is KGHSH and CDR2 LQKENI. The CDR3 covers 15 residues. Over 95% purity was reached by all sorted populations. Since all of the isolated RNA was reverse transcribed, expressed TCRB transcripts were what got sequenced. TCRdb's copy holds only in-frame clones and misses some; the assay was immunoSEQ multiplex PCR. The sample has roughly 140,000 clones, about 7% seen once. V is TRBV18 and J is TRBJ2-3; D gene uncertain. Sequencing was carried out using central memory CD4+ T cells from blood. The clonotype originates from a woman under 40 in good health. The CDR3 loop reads CASSQSNAVTDTQYF. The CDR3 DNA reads TGTGCCAGCTCACAGTCGAACGCGGTTACAGATACGCAGTATTTT.